This T cell receptor beta chain came from a study of shared clonotypes between healthy human individuals. Study-wide results and limits: Limitation of the genetic and exposure-history diversity represented came from the few donors.

This clone appeared a few times. No antigen is known for it. With 3 bases clipped from V and 6 bases from J, the junction kept 12 bases outside the gene matches. Germline V lookup: CDR1 SGDLS, CDR2 YYNGEE. This CDR3 contains 15 residues. Here immunoSEQ multiplex PCR was the method, and the copy in TCRdb shows in-frame clones only, minus some. This sample has about 480,000 clones, with around 79% found just once. The chain links TRBV9 to TRBJ2-7; TRBD1 aligns across 7 bases. This sequence was found in a woman in her thirties or forties in good health. Some clones in this sample may be carry-over from other donors' samples. Sequenced: PBMCs. The CDR3 DNA follows: TGTGCCAGCAGCGCACAGACAGGGTTAGGGGGCGAGCAGTACTTC. It yields the protein CASSAQTGLGGEQYF.